The 30 T cell receptor beta chains below were found in one sample sequenced in a study of neoadjuvant nivolumab and ipilimumab in lung cancer. Using immunoSEQ multiplex PCR, the repertoire was profiled, and TCRdb retains in-frame clones only, with some absent. The top ten hold 2% to 2.5% of the sample, which has about 3,500 clones, approximately 88% seen once. The sample here was tumor tissue, taken after neoadjuvant nivolumab, alone or with ipilimumab, at or shortly before surgery. The source of these receptors is an adult with non-small cell lung cancer.

This clone showed up just once. The V call is TRBV12-5, the J call TRBJ2-1; 10 bases match TRBD2. Trimming removed 0 bases from V and 2 bases from J; junction bases left unmatched: 4. Germline V gene data show CDR1 as LGHNT and CDR2 as FRNRAP. The CDR3 length is 17 residues. The CDR3 DNA is TGTGCTAGTGGTTTGGTACAACTAGCGGGGACCTACAATGAGCAGTTCTTC. Translation: CASGLVQLAGTYNEQFF.

This chain uses TRBV6-5 with TRBJ1-1; the D is unclear. V was shortened by 7 bases and J by 8 bases, with 20 bases between the two germline ends. The CDR3 length is 14 residues. Germline values: CDR1 MNHEY, CDR2 SVGAGI. The CDR3 here is CASTLRALSNEAFF. The DNA of the CDR3 is TGTGCCAGCACCTTAAGGGCCCTATCCAACGAAGCTTTCTTT.

The rearrangement uses TRBV21-1 and TRBJ2-7; whether TRBD1, the table's D call, matches the DNA was not checked. TRBV21-1 is assigned pseudogene status. CDR3 length equals 15 residues. The CDR3: CASSVWDRETYEQYF. The CDR3 nucleotides read TGTGCCAGCAGCGTATGGGACAGGGAAACGTACGAGCAGTACTTC.

The chain combines TRBV11-2 with TRBJ2-1; D is possibly TRBD1 (6 bases). This CDR3 is 16 amino acids long. The germline CDR1 and CDR2 sequences are SGHAT and FQNNGV. V gave up 4 bases and J gave up 0 bases, with 13 bases separating them. CDR3 sequence (DNA): TGTGCCAGCAGCTCTAGGGACACTAGCTCCTACAATGAGCAGTTCTTC. This encodes CASSSRDTSSYNEQFF.

In nucleotides, the CDR3 is TGTGCCAGCAGCCCAAAGGGGACAGGGGTACCCATGAACACTGAAGCTTTCTTT. Protein sequence: CASSPKGTGVPMNTEAFF. V gene TRBV2 combines with J gene TRBJ1-1; 10 bases are shared with TRBD1. Germline trimming cut 6 bases from V and 0 bases from J; bases unmatched to any gene: 13. The CDR3 contains 18 residues. The germline CDR1 and CDR2 sequences are SNHLY and FYNNEI.

This chain joins TRBV7-2 and TRBJ2-7; a weak D match, TRBD2 (6 bases). The CDR3 spans 14 residues. Germline CDR1 SGHTA, CDR2 FQGNSA. Trimming took 1 base from V and 6 from J, leaving 13 bases between them. CDR3 in amino acids: CASSLDGGVREQYF. The CDR3 DNA is TGTGCCAGCAGCTTAGATGGCGGGGTCCGCGAGCAGTACTTC.

V gene TRBV14 combines with J gene TRBJ2-2; 7 nucleotides align to TRBD2. Germline CDR1 and CDR2: SGHDN and FVKESK. With V trimmed by 6 bases and J by 1 base, 8 bases remained unmatched. This CDR3 region has 16 residues. This CDR3 is CASSLRGVWNTGELFF. Here the CDR3 DNA reads TGTGCCAGCAGTCTACGGGGGGTATGGAACACCGGGGAGCTGTTTTTT.

CDR3 bases: TGTGCCAGCAGCCGGACATGGGGGCTGAACACTGAAGCTTTCTTT. This codes for CASSRTWGLNTEAFF. V and J are TRBV5-6 and TRBJ1-1; D perhaps matches TRBD1 (6 bases). The CDR3 is 15 residues long. Germline CDR1 and CDR2: SGHDT and YYEEEE. The V gene lost 4 bases and the J gene lost 0 bases, with 13 bases spanning the gap.

CDR3 bases: TGCAGCGGGGGAGTCGGTAATGAAAAACTGTTTTTT. This codes for CSGGVGNEKLFF. The chain has TRBV29-1 and TRBJ1-4; D is ambiguous. Germline CDR1 reads SQVTM; CDR2 reads ANQGSEA. The CDR3 has 12 residues. Between the trimmed V and J ends, which lost 7 bases and 4 bases, there was a span of 10 bases.

The CDR3: CASRSSFLRTDTQYF. The CDR3 DNA is TGTGCCAGCAGGTCAAGCTTCCTTCGCACAGATACGCAGTATTTT. J is TRBJ2-3 and V is TRBV6-1; D gene ambiguous. Germline V gives CDR1 MNHNS, CDR2 SASEGT. The CDR3 covers 15 residues. Trimming took off 6 bases at V and 1 base at J, with 14 bases between the two ends.

V is TRBV30 and J is TRBJ1-4, with a tentative D call TRBD1 (5 bases). This CDR3 is built from 14 residues. V shed 5 bases and J shed 10 bases, with 20 bases lying between them. Germline V gives CDR1 GTSNPN, CDR2 SVGIG (reference sequence). This CDR3 reads CAWAAGGSAGKLFF. The CDR3 DNA follows: TGTGCCTGGGCCGCGGGGGGATCGGCGGGAAAACTGTTTTTT.

As DNA, the CDR3 is TGTGCCAGTACCCGTAGGGACACCCGAAAGAACACTGAAGCTTTCTTT. It yields the protein CASTRRDTRKNTEAFF. The chain is built from TRBV19 and TRBJ1-1, with D perhaps matching TRBD1 (6 bases). The V and J ends lost 7 bases and 1 base respectively, with 19 bases between them. The CDR3 runs 16 residues. Germline CDR1 LNHDA, CDR2 SQIVND (reference sequence).

The V gene is TRBV7-8, the J gene TRBJ2-7; no clear D gene. This CDR3 has 12 amino acids. The germline V and J ends were trimmed by 5 bases and 4 bases, with 9 bases remaining between them. CDR1 and CDR2 from the germline V gene are SGHVS and FQNEAQ. CDR3 coding DNA: TGTGCCAGCAGCGTAACGTCTTACGAGCAGTACTTC. Its translation: CASSVTSYEQYF.

The rearrangement uses TRBV9 and TRBJ2-1, with 7 bases fitting TRBD2. The CDR3 is 15 residues long. The ends lost 0 bases at V and 0 bases at J; junction bases unmatched: 0. Germline lookup yields CDR1 SGDLS and CDR2 YYNGEE. The CDR3 coding sequence is TGTGCCAGCAGCGTAGCGGGGGGCTCCTACAATGAGCAGTTCTTC. Residues: CASSVAGGSYNEQFF.

Only a few counts were recorded for this clone. The chain uses TRBV7-9 and TRBJ1-4; D is perhaps TRBD1 (6 bases). The CDR3 runs to 14 residues. CDR1 SEHNR and CDR2 FQNEAQ come from the germline V gene (reference sequence). V was clipped by 1 base and J by 4 bases, with 7 bases between them. The CDR3 DNA reads as TGTGCCAGCAGCTTAGGACAGGATAATGAAAAACTGTTTTTT. Its protein product is CASSLGQDNEKLFF.

This chain uses TRBV6-1 with TRBJ2-7; possibly TRBD1 for D (6 bases). Trimming cost V 7 bases and J 3 bases, with 16 bases left between them. The CDR3 loop spans 14 amino acids. Germline CDR1 reads MNHNS; CDR2 reads SASEGT. CDR3 sequence (DNA): TGTGCCAGCATCACACAGGGTACTTTCTACGAGCAGTACTTC. Protein: CASITQGTFYEQYF.

This rearrangement joins TRBV5-1 to TRBJ2-3, with D unclear. This CDR3 has 15 amino acids. Trimming left V 0 bases short and J 3 bases short, with 11 bases between. The germline CDR1 and CDR2 sequences are SGHRS and YFSETQ. The CDR3 nucleotides are TGCGCCAGCAGCTTGGGTGGGTCGGGTACAGATACGCAGTATTTT. Its protein product is CASSLGGSGTDTQYF. The complete variable domain, with remaining parts taken from reference TRBV5-1 and TRBJ2-3, reads KAGVTQTPRYLIKTRGQQVTLSCSPISGHRSVSWYQQTPGQGLQFLFEYFSETQRNKGNFPGRFSGRQFSNSRSEMNVSTLELGDSALYLCASSLGGSGTDTQYFGPGTRLTVL.

This clone was counted only a few times. The rearrangement uses TRBV20-1 and TRBJ1-2, with D tentatively TRBD1 (5 bases). The CDR3 spans 11 residues. V was pared by 2 bases and J by 7 bases, with 8 bases between. Germline loops: CDR1 DFQATT, CDR2 SNEGSKA (reference sequence). The CDR3: CSARTRAGYTF. In nucleotides, the CDR3 is TGCAGTGCTAGAACCAGGGCTGGCTACACCTTC.

The CDR3 spells CASSEGLYTEAFF. The CDR3 bases are TGTGCCAGCAGTGAGGGTTTGTACACTGAAGCTTTCTTT. The rearrangement joins TRBV6-4 to TRBJ1-1; no clear D gene. Germline V gene lookup returns CDR1 MRHNA and CDR2 SNTAGT. This CDR3 is 13 amino acids long. Trimming took off 3 bases at V and 3 bases at J, with 8 bases between the two ends.

Only one count was recorded for this clone. The chain has TRBV2 and TRBJ1-6; the D is unclear. Trimming cost V 5 bases and J 1 base, with 9 bases left between them. Germline V gene sequence: CDR1 SNHLY, CDR2 FYNNEI. CDR3 length: 15 residues. The CDR3 coding sequence is TGTGCCAGCAGTCCCCGGGGTTCCTATAATTCACCCCTCCACTTT. It yields the protein CASSPRGSYNSPLHF.

V is TRBV7-2 and J is TRBJ1-3; no definite D call. CDR1 is SGHTA, CDR2 FQGNSA, per germline. The CDR3 has 11 amino acids. Trimming stripped 4 bases from V and 2 bases from J, with 0 bases between. CDR3 nucleotide sequence: TGTGCCAGCAGCTCTGGAAACACCATATATTTT. As protein: CASSSGNTIYF.

This chain joins TRBV5-1 and TRBJ2-2; perhaps TRBD2 as D (6 bases). The CDR3 spans 15 residues. The V gene's germline CDR1 is SGHRS and CDR2 YFSETQ. V lost 4 bases and J lost 0, with 10 bases in between. CDR3 sequence reads: CASSRRGSNTGELFF. CDR3 coding DNA: TGCGCCAGCAGCCGACGGGGGTCGAACACCGGGGAGCTGTTTTTT.

CDR3 coding DNA: TGTGCCAGCAGGGGGGGGGCCTACGAGCAGTACTTC. Translation: CASRGGAYEQYF. V gene TRBV6-5 combines with J gene TRBJ2-7; 7 bases map to TRBD2. Trimming removed 6 bases from V and 2 bases from J; junction bases left unmatched: 1. CDR1 and CDR2 (germline): MNHEY, SVGAGI. This CDR3 comprises 12 residues.

This clone was counted a few times. The rearrangement joins TRBV4-3 to TRBJ1-5; TRBD1 is a possible D gene (5 bases). This CDR3 is built from 15 residues. Germline assignment: CDR1 LGHNA and CDR2 YSLEER. Trimming shortened V by 0 bases and J by 7 bases, and 13 bases separated the two germline ends. The CDR3 coding sequence is TGCGCCAGCAGCCAAGATAGGGGAGCGGGGCAGCCCCAGCATTTT. As protein: CASSQDRGAGQPQHF.

This chain links TRBV19 with TRBJ2-1; TRBD1 might be the D (6 bases). This CDR3 contains 15 residues. Germline assignment: CDR1 LNHDA and CDR2 SQIVND (reference sequence). V was clipped by 1 base and J by 4 bases, with 11 bases between them. CDR3 coding DNA: TGTGCCAGTAGTATAGCCTCGACAGGATACAATGAGCAGTTCTTC. Translated: CASSIASTGYNEQFF. The full variable domain, its missing parts supplied by reference TRBV19 and TRBJ2-1, is DGGITQSPKYLFRKEGQNVTLSCEQNLNHDAMYWYRQDPGQGLRLIYYSQIVNDFQKGDIAEGYSVSREKKESFPLTVTSAQKNPTAFYLCASSIASTGYNEQFFGPGTRLTVL.

The chain joins TRBV25-1 to TRBJ1-1; possibly TRBD1 for D (5 bases). CDR3 length: 11 amino acids. V was cut by 2 bases and J by 8 bases, with 6 bases left in between. Germline CDR1 and CDR2: MGHDK and SYGVNS. This CDR3 is CASSEQGEAFF. In DNA form, the CDR3 reads TGTGCCAGCAGTGAACAGGGAGAAGCTTTCTTT.

The CDR3 reads CASSFRDSSNSPLHF. In DNA form, the CDR3 reads TGTGCCAGCAGTTTCCGGGACTCGTCCAATTCACCCCTCCACTTT. The chain uses TRBV6-5 and TRBJ1-6; D is perhaps TRBD1 (5 bases). Germline V gene lookup returns CDR1 MNHEY and CDR2 SVGAGI. The V and J ends lost 4 bases and 7 bases respectively, with 14 bases between them. This CDR3 comprises 15 residues.

The genes are TRBV5-4 and TRBJ1-6, with D perhaps matching TRBD1 (6 bases). V lost 1 base and J lost 7, with 6 bases in between. This CDR3 has 13 amino acids. Germline assignment: CDR1 SGHNT and CDR2 YYREEE (reference sequence). CDR3 sequence reads: CASSLQGNSPLHF. CDR3 nucleotide sequence: TGTGCCAGCAGCTTGCAGGGGAATTCACCCCTCCACTTT.

This sequence joins TRBV27 and TRBJ2-1; 9 bases are a match to TRBD2. The V and J ends lost 5 bases and 4 bases, in that order; junction bases with no gene match: 3. This CDR3 is built from 14 residues. Germline loops: CDR1 MNHEY, CDR2 SMNVEV (reference sequence). CDR3 loop: CASSPLAGYNEQFF. The CDR3 nucleotides read TGTGCCAGCAGTCCGCTAGCGGGGTACAATGAGCAGTTCTTC.

This clone was found a few times. The genes are TRBV6-5 and TRBJ2-2; TRBD1 is a possible D gene (5 bases). V was pared by 6 bases and J by 6 bases, with 14 bases between. CDR1 and CDR2 (germline): MNHEY, SVGAGI. This CDR3 is 14 amino acids long. The CDR3 DNA is TGTGCCAGCAGGATAACAGGTTCGGCCGGGGAGCTGTTTTTT. This sequence encodes CASRITGSAGELFF.